This T cell receptor (beta chain) came from a study of prognosis after radiotherapy for stage I lung cancer. About the research overall: Concurrently with stereotactic body radiotherapy, no other therapy was received by any patient. Findings of the study overall: Between patients with and without metastases, TRBV and TRBJ gene usage reportedly differed. With medians of around 10,000 versus 6,900, unique TCR clone counts fell after stereotactic body radiation therapy.

Peripheral blood, in roughly 6-milliliter volumes, was drawn at each of two time points. The CDR3 runs 16 residues. The germline V gene encodes CDR1 MNHNS and CDR2 SASEGT. Genomic DNA yielded TCR beta CDR3, amplified by two-round multiplex PCR. The authors ran first-round PCR with primers specific to each TRBV and TRBJ gene. TCRdb re-called the multiplex PCR reads through MiXCR, storing one row per CDR3 protein. The table has some 60,000 distinct CDR3 sequences, around 27% seen once; the top ten hold 7.5%. Points on this clonotype: As yet, its antigen is unknown. At one end the junction does not follow the germline gene, possibly because of a read error.

The receptor was derived from a donor aged 50 or older with non-small cell lung cancer. The sample here was PBMCs, taken before or after stereotactic body radiation therapy (not recorded which). The chain couples TRBV6-1 to TRBJ2-6; TRBD1 matches 9 bases. The CDR3 spells CVSSEGQGSWANVLTF. Written as DNA, the CDR3 is TGTGTCAGCAGTGAGGGACAGGGCTCTTGGGCCAACGTCCTGACTTTC.